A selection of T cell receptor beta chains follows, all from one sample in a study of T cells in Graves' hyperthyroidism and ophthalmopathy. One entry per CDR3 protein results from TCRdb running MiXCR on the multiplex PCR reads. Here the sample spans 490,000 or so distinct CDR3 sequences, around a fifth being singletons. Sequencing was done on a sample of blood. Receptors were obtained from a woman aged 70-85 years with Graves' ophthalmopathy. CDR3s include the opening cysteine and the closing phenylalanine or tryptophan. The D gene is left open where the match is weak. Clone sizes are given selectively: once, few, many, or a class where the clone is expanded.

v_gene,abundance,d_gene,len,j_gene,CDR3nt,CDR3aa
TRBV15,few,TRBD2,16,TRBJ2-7,TGTGCCACCAGCAGAGAAACGGGAGGGCCCTCCCACGAGCAGTACTTC,CATSRETGGPSHEQYF
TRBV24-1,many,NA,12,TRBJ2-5,TGTGCCACCGGAACGGCGCAAGAGACCCAGTACTTC,CATGTAQETQYF
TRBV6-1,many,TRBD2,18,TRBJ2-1,TGTGCCAGCAGTCCCCAATATAGCGGGACCTCGCTTAGGAATGAGCAGTTCTTC,CASSPQYSGTSLRNEQFF
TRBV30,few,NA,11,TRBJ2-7,TGTGCCTGGGGTGTCCTTCGAGAGCAGTACTTC,CAWGVLREQYF
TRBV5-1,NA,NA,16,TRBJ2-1,TGCGCCAGCAGCTTGGTGGGGGGCGCGGTTTACAATGAGCAGTTCTTC,CASSLVGGAVYNEQFF
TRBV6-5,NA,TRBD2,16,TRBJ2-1,TGTGCCAGCAGTTTAAGGACTAGCGGGACCTACGATGAGCAGTTCTTC,CASSLRTSGTYDEQFF
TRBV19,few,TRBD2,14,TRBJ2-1,TGTGCCAGCTCCTTAGCGGGAGGGCTTGGTGAGCAGTTCTTC,CASSLAGGLGEQFF
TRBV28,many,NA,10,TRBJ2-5,TGTGCCAGCAGGGCCGAGACCCAGTACTTC,CASRAETQYF
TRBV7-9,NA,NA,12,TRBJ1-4,TGTGCCAGCAGCTTGGTGGCCGAAAAACTGTTTTTT,CASSLVAEKLFF
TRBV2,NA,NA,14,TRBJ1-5,TGTGCCAGCGCAAGGGACTATAGCAATCAGCCCCAGCATTTT,CASARDYSNQPQHF
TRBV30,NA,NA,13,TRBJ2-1,TGTGCCTGGAGTTACAGTCCATACAATGAGCAGTTCTTC,CAWSYSPYNEQFF
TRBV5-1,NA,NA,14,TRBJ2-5,TGCGCCAGCAGCTTGACACGAAAGCAAGAGACCCAGTACTTC,CASSLTRKQETQYF
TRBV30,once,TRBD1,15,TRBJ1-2,TGTGCCTGGAGCCCCGGGACAGACTACGGTAGGGGCTACACCTTC,CAWSPGTDYGRGYTF
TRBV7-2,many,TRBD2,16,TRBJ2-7,TGTGCCAGCAGCCGCGGGACTAGCGGGAGAGTCTACGAGCAGTACTTC,CASSRGTSGRVYEQYF
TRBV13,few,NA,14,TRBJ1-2,TGTGCCAGCAGCCGATATGAGGGAGTCCATGGCTACACCTTC,CASSRYEGVHGYTF
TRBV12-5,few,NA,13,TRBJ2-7,TGTGCTAGTGGTCCCCCCAACAGCAACGAGCAGTACTTC,CASGPPNSNEQYF
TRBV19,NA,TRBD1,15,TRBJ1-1,TGTGCCAGTAGCCGGACAGGGGCCCCGAACACTGAAGCTTTCTTT,CASSRTGAPNTEAFF
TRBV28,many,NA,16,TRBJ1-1,TGTGCCAGCAGTTTAACGCGGCGGGGCAACGGCGGGGAAGCTTTCTTT,CASSLTRRGNGGEAFF
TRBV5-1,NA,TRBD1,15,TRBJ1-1,TGCGCCAGCAGCTCGACAGGGAAGGGGGTGGGTGAAGCTTTCTTT,CASSSTGKGVGEAFF
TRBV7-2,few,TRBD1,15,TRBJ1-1,TGTGCCAGCAGCACGCCTCCGGGACAGGACACTGAAGCTTTCTTT,CASSTPPGQDTEAFF
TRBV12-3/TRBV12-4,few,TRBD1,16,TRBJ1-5,TGTGCCAGCAGTTTTCACGGGACAGTGTTGAATCAGCCCCAGCATTTT,CASSFHGTVLNQPQHF
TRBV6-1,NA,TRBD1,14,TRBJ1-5,TGTGCCAGCAGTGATAAGGGGGCAGGGCAGCCCCAGCATTTT,CASSDKGAGQPQHF
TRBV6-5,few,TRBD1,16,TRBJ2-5,TGTGCCAGCAGTTATTCGGCGTCAGGGGGCGGGGAGACCCAGTACTTC,CASSYSASGGGETQYF